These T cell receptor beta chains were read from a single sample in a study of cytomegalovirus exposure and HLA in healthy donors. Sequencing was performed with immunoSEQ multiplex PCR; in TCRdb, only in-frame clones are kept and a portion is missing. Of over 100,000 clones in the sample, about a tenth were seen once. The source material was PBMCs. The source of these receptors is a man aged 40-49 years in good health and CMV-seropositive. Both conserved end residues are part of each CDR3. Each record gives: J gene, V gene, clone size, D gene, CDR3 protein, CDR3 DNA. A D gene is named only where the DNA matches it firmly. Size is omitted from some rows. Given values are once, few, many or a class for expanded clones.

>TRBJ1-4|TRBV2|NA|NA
CASTKHRPVEKLFF
TGTGCCAGCACCAAACACAGACCCGTTGAAAAACTGTTTTTT
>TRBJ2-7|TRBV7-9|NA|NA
CASSLGPEQYF
TGTGCCAGCAGCTTAGGGCCCGAGCAGTACTTC
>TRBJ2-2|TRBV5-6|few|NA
CASSLPTAPGGELFF
TGTGCCAGCAGCTTGCCGACAGCTCCCGGCGGGGAGCTGTTTTTT
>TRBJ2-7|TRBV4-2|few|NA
CASSPAPSYYEQYF
TGTGCCAGCAGTCCAGCGCCGTCTTACTACGAGCAGTACTTC
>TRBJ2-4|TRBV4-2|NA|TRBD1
CASSQNLLQTGNIQYF
TGTGCCAGCAGCCAAAACCTCCTACAGACAGGGAACATTCAGTACTTC
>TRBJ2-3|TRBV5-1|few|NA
CASSFGFGGKATDTQYF
TGCGCCAGCAGCTTTGGGTTCGGCGGTAAAGCGACAGATACGCAGTATTTT
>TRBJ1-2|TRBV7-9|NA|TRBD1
CASSRGIGTGLDGYTF
TGTGCCAGCAGCCGGGGTATCGGGACAGGGTTGGATGGCTACACCTTC
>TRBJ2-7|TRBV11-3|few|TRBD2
CASRNGGRDYPYEQYF
TGTGCCAGCAGAAACGGCGGGAGGGACTACCCCTACGAGCAGTACTTC
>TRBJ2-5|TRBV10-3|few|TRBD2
CATSGRETQYF
TGTGCCACGAGCGGGAGAGAGACCCAGTACTTC
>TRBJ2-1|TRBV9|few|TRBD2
CASSPLAGGSYNEQFF
TGTGCCAGCAGCCCCCTAGCGGGAGGCTCCTACAATGAGCAGTTCTTC
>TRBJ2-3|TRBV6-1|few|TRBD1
CASTGQGFVADTQYF
TGTGCCAGCACCGGACAGGGGTTTGTTGCAGATACGCAGTATTTT
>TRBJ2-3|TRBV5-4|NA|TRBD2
CASSSGGSTRRDTQYF
TGTGCCAGCAGCTCCGGCGGGAGTACCCGACGGGATACGCAGTATTTT
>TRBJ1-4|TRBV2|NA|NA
CASRDRQSTNEKLFF
TGTGCCAGCAGGGACAGACAATCAACTAATGAAAAACTGTTTTTT
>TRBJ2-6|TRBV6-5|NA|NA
CASTVSGANVLTF
TGTGCCAGCACCGTTTCTGGGGCCAACGTCCTGACTTTC
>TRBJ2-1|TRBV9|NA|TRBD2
CASSLSSGGRDEQFF
TGTGCCAGCAGCCTATCTAGCGGGGGTAGGGATGAGCAGTTCTTC
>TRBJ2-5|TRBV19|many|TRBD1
CASSIGQGAETQYF
TGTGCCAGTAGTATAGGACAGGGGGCAGAGACCCAGTACTTC
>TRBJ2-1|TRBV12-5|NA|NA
CASGLSYDNEQFF
TGTGCTAGTGGTTTGTCTTATGACAATGAGCAGTTCTTC